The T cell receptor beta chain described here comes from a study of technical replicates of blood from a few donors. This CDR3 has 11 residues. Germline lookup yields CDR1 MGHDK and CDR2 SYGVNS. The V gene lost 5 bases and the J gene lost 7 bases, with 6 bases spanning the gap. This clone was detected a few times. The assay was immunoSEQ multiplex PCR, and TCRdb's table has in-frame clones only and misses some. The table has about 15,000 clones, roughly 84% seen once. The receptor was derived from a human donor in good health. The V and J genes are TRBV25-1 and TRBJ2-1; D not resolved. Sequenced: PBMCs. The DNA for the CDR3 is TGTGCCAGCAGTAGCCTGAATGAGCAGTTCTTC. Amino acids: CASSSLNEQFF.